The present T cell receptor (beta chain) was sequenced within a study of shared clonotypes between healthy human individuals. V was shortened by 1 base and J by 2 bases, with 11 bases between the two germline ends. Germline-derived CDR1 and CDR2 are SGHTA and FQGNSA. The CDR3 is made up of 15 amino acids. Some 30,000 T cell genomes (approximately 190 ng DNA) went into each sorted-subset replicate. The method was immunoSEQ multiplex PCR; TCRdb's version includes in-frame clones alone and lacks a portion of them. This table holds a few million clones, just over 90% found once. Every one of the donors was a Caucasian adult that lived in Nashville, Tennessee. A CD45RA-negative memory subset and a CD45RA+ naive subset were separated from the CD4+ cells.

Sequencing input: naive CD4+ T cells sorted from blood. As for subset: CD45RA+ positively selected. This chain uses TRBV7-2 with TRBJ2-5, with a tentative D call TRBD1 (6 bases). The origin of this receptor is a man aged 18-30 years in good health. The chain's CDR3 is CASSLGDTRQETQYF. In nucleotides, the CDR3 is TGTGCCAGCAGCTTAGGGGACACCAGACAAGAGACCCAGTACTTC.